The present T cell receptor beta chain was sequenced within a study of spatial heterogeneity in lung cancer. Study information: The average appearance count of each unique TCR and UMI combination in raw reads was more than eight. Study-level findings and limits: Expanded alpha and beta TCR counts within tumors tracked tumor mutation counts. Alpha chains reached an estimated coverage of around 6.5% of tumor T cells, and beta chains 11% to 15%.

TCRdb used MiXCR to reprocess the 5' RACE reads, holding one entry per CDR3 protein. There are around 95,000 distinct CDR3 sequences in the sample; nearly 4.5% occur only once, and 20% to 25% lies in the top ten. This clonotype has ten or more counts. Its antigen is undetermined. Time point in this sample: sample taken at primary tumor resection. Whole RNA obtained from tumor, nontumor lung or frozen PBMC underwent sequencing without sorting. The CDR3 covers 15 residues. With 4 bases removed from V and 3 bases from J, the gap between germline ends came to 15 bases. Germline CDR1 MGHRA, CDR2 YSYEKL. This material consisted of lung tumor tissue, taken at surgery. This clonotype originated in a male donor with early-stage non-small cell lung cancer. The J gene is TRBJ2-5, the V gene TRBV4-1; D is unresolved. CDR3 nucleotide sequence: TGCGCCAGCAGCCGGGCGTTGAGGCCAGAAGAGACCCAGTACTTC. It specifies CASSRALRPEETQYF.